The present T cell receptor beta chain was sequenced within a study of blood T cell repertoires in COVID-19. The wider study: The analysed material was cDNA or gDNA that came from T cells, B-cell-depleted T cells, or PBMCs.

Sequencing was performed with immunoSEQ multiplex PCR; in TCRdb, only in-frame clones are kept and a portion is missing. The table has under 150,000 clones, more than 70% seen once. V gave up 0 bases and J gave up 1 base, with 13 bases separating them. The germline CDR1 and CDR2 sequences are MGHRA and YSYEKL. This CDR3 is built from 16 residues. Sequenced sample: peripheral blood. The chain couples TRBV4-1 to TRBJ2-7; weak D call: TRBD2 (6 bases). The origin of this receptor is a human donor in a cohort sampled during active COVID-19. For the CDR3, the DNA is TGCGCCAGCAGCCAAGAAGGAGGGCCCAATTCCTACGAGCAGTACTTC. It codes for CASSQEGGPNSYEQYF.